A single sample is the source of the 12 T cell receptor beta chains below, sequenced in a study of blood T cell repertoires in COVID-19 (dated by TCRdb to about 2020). Library preparation was by the immunoSEQ multiplex PCR assay. TCRdb re-hosts the immuneACCESS table, in-frame sequences only. Its copies lack some clones; in the studies checked, an unresolved V gene accounts for under half of them, and the cause for the rest is not known. In this sample the table shows 300,000 to 450,000 clones, 80% to 90% of which occur a single time. Under 11% of the sample goes to the ten largest clones. Sequenced material: peripheral blood. All receptors come from a woman in her twenties or thirties with COVID-19, enrolled during active disease.

The V and J genes are TRBV11-3 and TRBJ2-1; TRBD2 agrees at 7 bases. The germline V gene encodes CDR1 SGHNT and CDR2 YENEEA. V trimming: 4 bases; J trimming: 4 bases; junction bases outside the gene matches: 4. The CDR3 has 14 residues. CDR3 amino acids: CASSSREGYNEQFF. The CDR3 DNA reads as TGTGCCAGCAGCTCGAGGGAGGGGTACAATGAGCAGTTCTTC.

This chain links TRBV19 with TRBJ2-2; the match to TRBD2 covers 12 bases. Germline V gives CDR1 LNHDA, CDR2 SQIVND (reference sequence). This CDR3 comprises 17 residues. V gave up 0 bases and J gave up 8 bases; unmatched junction bases: 7. CDR3 protein: CASSIDWTSGKRGELFF. The CDR3 nucleotides are TGTGCCAGTAGTATAGACTGGACTAGCGGGAAGAGGGGGGAGCTGTTTTTT.

The rearrangement joins TRBV9 to TRBJ1-2, with a tentative D call TRBD1 (6 bases). Germline CDR1 reads SGDLS; CDR2 reads YYNGEE. V lost 0 bases, J lost 4 bases, and 16 bases lay in between. The CDR3 is made up of 16 amino acids. The CDR3 is CASSVGGRGGLYGYTF. The CDR3 region has the DNA TGTGCCAGCAGCGTAGGCGGTCGGGGGGGCCTCTATGGCTACACCTTC. The whole variable domain, filled in from reference TRBV9 and TRBJ1-2, reads DSGVTQTPKHLITATGQRVTLRCSPRSGDLSVYWYQQSLDQGLQFLIQYYNGEERAKGNILERFSAQQFPDLHSELNLSSLELGDSALYFCASSVGGRGGLYGYTFGSGTRLTVV.

V is TRBV7-8 and J is TRBJ2-7; D unresolved. Germline CDR1 reads SGHVS; CDR2 reads FQNEAQ. This CDR3 region has 13 residues. V dropped 0 bases and J dropped 1 base, with 4 bases sitting between them. CDR3 loop: CASSLAASYEQYF. As DNA, the CDR3 is TGTGCCAGCAGCTTAGCGGCATCCTACGAGCAGTACTTC. Together with reference TRBV7-8 and TRBJ2-7, the CDR3 gives the full variable domain: GAGVSQSPRYKVAKRGQDVALRCDPISGHVSLFWYQQALGQGPEFLTYFQNEAQLDKSGLPSDRFFAERPEGSVSTLKIQRTQQEDSAVYLCASSLAASYEQYFGPGTRLTVT.

The chain is built from TRBV10-2 and TRBJ1-3; TRBD1 is a possible D gene (5 bases). The CDR3 contains 15 residues. CDR1 is WSHSY, CDR2 SAAADI, per germline. The ends were cut back, 2 bases at V and 2 bases at J, with 10 bases in the middle. DNA of the CDR3: TGCGCCAGCAGTGAGACCCAGGGTACTGGAAACACCATATATTTT. It codes for CASSETQGTGNTIYF.

In its sample, this clone was seen a few times. The V call is TRBV29-1, the J call TRBJ2-7; TRBD1 aligns across 9 bases. The V and J ends lost 6 bases and 6 bases, in that order; junction bases with no gene match: 9. The CDR3 extends over 13 amino acids. The V gene's germline CDR1 is SQVTM and CDR2 ANQGSEA. The CDR3 sequence is CSVYTGGIAEQYF. In nucleotides, the CDR3 is TGCAGCGTGTATACAGGGGGCATCGCCGAGCAGTACTTC.

The J gene is TRBJ2-5, the V gene TRBV2; tentatively, D is TRBD2 (6 bases). This CDR3 region has 13 residues. CDR1 SNHLY and CDR2 FYNNEI come from the germline V gene. Between the trimmed V and J ends, which lost 6 bases and 4 bases, there was a span of 12 bases. This chain's CDR3 is CASRGRGGETQYF. For the CDR3, the DNA is TGTGCCAGCAGGGGACGGGGAGGAGAGACCCAGTACTTC.

This chain joins TRBV24-1 and TRBJ1-2; possible D gene TRBD1, 5 bases. V dropped 0 bases and J dropped 7 bases, with 17 bases sitting between them. Germline assignment: CDR1 KGHDR and CDR2 SFDVKD. CDR3 length equals 16 residues. In DNA, the CDR3 is TGTGCCACCAGTGATTTGGGGCAGGGAGGTATTAGTGGCTACACCTTC. Encoded protein: CATSDLGQGGISGYTF.

The chain recombines TRBV28 with TRBJ2-2; D gene uncertain. This CDR3 has 15 residues. Trimming pared 3 bases from V and 5 bases from J, leaving 13 bases between. The germline V gene encodes CDR1 MDHEN and CDR2 SYDVKM. CDR3 sequence reads: CASSLTDRGTGELFF. The CDR3 DNA reads as TGTGCCAGCAGTTTGACTGACCGAGGAACCGGGGAGCTGTTTTTT.

The CDR3 protein is CASSPGAYNEQFF. The DNA for the CDR3 is TGTGCCAGCTCACCAGGGGCTTACAATGAGCAGTTCTTC. The J gene is TRBJ2-1, the V gene TRBV18; a weak D match, TRBD1 (5 bases). With 2 bases removed from V and 4 bases from J, the gap between germline ends came to 6 bases. The CDR3 is made up of 13 amino acids. The germline CDR1 and CDR2 sequences are KGHSH and LQKENI.

This chain connects TRBV30 to TRBJ2-7, with a weak D call TRBD1 (6 bases). This CDR3 is 14 amino acids long. Trimming cost V 4 bases and J 6 bases, with 19 bases left between them. Germline CDR1 is GTSNPN and CDR2 is SVGIG (reference sequence). The CDR3, as DNA: TGTGCCTGGAACTCCCCAGGGGACCTCGGCGAGCAGTACTTC. Translation gives CAWNSPGDLGEQYF.

This chain links TRBV18 with TRBJ2-7; perhaps TRBD1 as D (6 bases). Trimming pared 2 bases from V and 5 bases from J, leaving 13 bases between. Germline V lookup: CDR1 KGHSH, CDR2 LQKENI. The CDR3 has 14 amino acids. The CDR3 loop reads CASSPGQGRNEQYF. The CDR3 nucleotides are TGTGCCAGCTCACCAGGGCAGGGGAGAAACGAGCAGTACTTC.